Listed below are T cell receptor beta chains from one sample, sequenced in a study of blood T cell repertoires in COVID-19. Assay used: immunoSEQ multiplex PCR; TCRdb lists only in-frame clones, some missing. The table has 300,000 to 400,000 clones, roughly 90% seen once. Sequenced: peripheral blood. The receptor source for this set is a man younger than 45 with COVID-19, enrolled during active disease. CDR3s include the opening cysteine and the closing phenylalanine or tryptophan. A D gene is named only where the DNA matches it firmly. The size of a clone is reported for some rows only, either as once, few or many, or as a class for expanded clones.

cdr3_nt cdr3_aa j_call clone_size d_call v_call
TGTGCCAGCAGCTTACGTAGAAGGGGGACCGGGGAGCTGTTTTTT CASSLRRRGTGELFF TRBJ2-2 NA NA TRBV11-3
TGCAGCGTTTACACGAAAGATACGCAGTATTTT CSVYTKDTQYF TRBJ2-3 NA NA TRBV29-1
TGTGCCACCAGTGTTGGCAGGGGCCGAGCAGATACGCAGTATTTT CATSVGRGRADTQYF TRBJ2-3 NA NA TRBV24-1
TGTGCCAGCAGCCACCGGGAAAGGTGGAATTCACCCCTCCACTTT CASSHRERWNSPLHF TRBJ1-6 NA NA TRBV6-2/TRBV6-3
TGTGCCAGCAGTTCCCCTCGAGGAAGCGGGAGGGGCTCCTACAATGAGCAGTTCTTC CASSSPRGSGRGSYNEQFF TRBJ2-1 NA TRBD2 TRBV28
TGTGCCAGCAGCCCCCGGGGGACTAGCGGGAGGAACGAGCAGTACTTC CASSPRGTSGRNEQYF TRBJ2-7 once TRBD2 TRBV3-1/TRBV3-2
TGTGCCATCAGTCTGAGCGGGGGGTACCAAGAGACCCAGTACTTC CAISLSGGYQETQYF TRBJ2-5 NA TRBD2 TRBV10-3
TGTGCCAGCAGCAAAGGTGGGGGCAGCCAGCCCCAGCATTTT CASSKGGGSQPQHF TRBJ1-5 NA NA TRBV9
TGTGCCAGCAGCCTAGGACAGGAAATAGTGCGTGGCTACACCTTC CASSLGQEIVRGYTF TRBJ1-2 NA TRBD1 TRBV7-2
TGTGCCAGCAGCTTCGATCTCCGGGGGGGATCACACAATGAGCAGTTCTTC CASSFDLRGGSHNEQFF TRBJ2-1 NA TRBD2 TRBV7-3
TGTGCCAGCAGCTTAAACGCAGACAGTCGTCGAAACCAGTACTTC CASSLNADSRRNQYF TRBJ2-7 few NA TRBV7-9
TGCGCCAGCAGCCAAGATCGGGGGACAGGAGGTTCACCCCTCCACTTT CASSQDRGTGGSPLHF TRBJ1-6 NA TRBD1 TRBV4-3
TGTGCCAGCAGCGTAGGACAGGGGTCTTTGGAGACCCAGTACTTC CASSVGQGSLETQYF TRBJ2-5 NA TRBD1 TRBV5-8
TGCGCCAGCAGCAATCTCAGGGGAGACTATGGCTACACCTTC CASSNLRGDYGYTF TRBJ1-2 NA NA TRBV4-1
TGTGCCAGCAGCCAAGTCGGTAGCGGAGCCCAAGAGACCCAGTACTTC CASSQVGSGAQETQYF TRBJ2-5 NA NA TRBV4-2
TGTGCCAGCAGTTCAGCTTTATTTGATCTGGATCCCGGGAGCTCCTACAATGAGCAGTTCTTC CASSSALFDLDPGSSYNEQFF TRBJ2-1 NA NA TRBV27
TGTGCCAGCAGCCTAGGGACAGCGAATATCTATGGCTACACCTTC CASSLGTANIYGYTF TRBJ1-2 NA TRBD1 TRBV7-6
TGCGCCAGCAGCCACGCTGACAGGGCTGCAACTAATGAAAAACTGTTTTTT CASSHADRAATNEKLFF TRBJ1-4 NA TRBD1 TRBV4-1
TGTGCCAGTAGTATCCCCACCCCGCAGGGACAGTATGGAAACACCATATATTTT CASSIPTPQGQYGNTIYF TRBJ1-3 NA TRBD1 TRBV19
TGTGCCAGCAGCATACAGGGGGCGGAGTACAATGAGCAGTTCTTC CASSIQGAEYNEQFF TRBJ2-1 NA TRBD1 TRBV7-2
TGTGCCAGCAGTTACTCGTTGAGGCGGCCCAACTACGAGCAGTACTTC CASSYSLRRPNYEQYF TRBJ2-7 once NA TRBV6-2/TRBV6-3
TGTGCCAGCAGCGGGGGCAGGGAATCACTAGATACGCAGTATTTT CASSGGRESLDTQYF TRBJ2-3 NA NA TRBV9
TGTGCCAGCTCACTGTCGACAGACTACAATGAGCAGTTCTTC CASSLSTDYNEQFF TRBJ2-1 NA NA TRBV18
TGTGCCAGCAGTTACGGGACAGATCTCCACTTT CASSYGTDLHF TRBJ1-6 NA TRBD1 TRBV6-2/TRBV6-3
TGTGCCAGCAGCTTGCGCCCGACAGGGGACTCTGGAAACACCATATATTTT CASSLRPTGDSGNTIYF TRBJ1-3 NA TRBD1 TRBV7-9
TGCGCCAGCAGCCTCGGGACTAGCGGGGGGACAGATACGCAGTATTTT CASSLGTSGGTDTQYF TRBJ2-3 NA TRBD2 TRBV4-3
TGTGCCATCAGCGGAGGAATCAGCACAGATACGCAGTATTTT CAISGGISTDTQYF TRBJ2-3 NA NA TRBV10-3
TGTGCCAGCAGCTTAGGGACAGGGGGGGTCTACCCCCAGCATTTT CASSLGTGGVYPQHF TRBJ1-5 NA TRBD1 TRBV7-2
TGTGCCAGCTCACCACAGTCGGGGGAGGAGACCCAGTACTTC CASSPQSGEETQYF TRBJ2-5 NA NA TRBV18
TGTGCCAGCAGCAATGGGGCAGGGTCGAGTATTCGGCAAGCTTTCTTT CASSNGAGSSIRQAFF TRBJ1-1 NA NA TRBV5-6
TGTGCCACCAGCAGGGACTTAAACACCGGGGAGCTGTTTTTT CATSRDLNTGELFF TRBJ2-2 NA NA TRBV15
TGTGCCAGCAGTCTGGGACTAGCGGGATATCTCTCCTACGAGCAGTACTTC CASSLGLAGYLSYEQYF TRBJ2-7 NA TRBD2 TRBV28
TGTGCCAGCAGTTACCCTAGCGGGAGGTCCCTCTACGAGCAGTACTTC CASSYPSGRSLYEQYF TRBJ2-7 NA TRBD2 TRBV6-2/TRBV6-3
TGTGCCAGCAGCCAAGGGCACGGGAATCAGCCCCAGCATTTT CASSQGHGNQPQHF TRBJ1-5 few NA TRBV3-1/TRBV3-2
TGTGCCAGCAGTTCAGGACTAGCTAGGAACACCGGGGAGCTGTTTTTT CASSSGLARNTGELFF TRBJ2-2 NA TRBD2 TRBV27
TGTGCCAGCAGTTCCGCCCGAACAGGAGTTGGAGGAAACACCATATATTTT CASSSARTGVGGNTIYF TRBJ1-3 NA NA TRBV27
TGTGCCATCAGCCTAACAGGCTCTGGAAACACCATATATTTT CAISLTGSGNTIYF TRBJ1-3 NA NA TRBV10-3
TGTGCCAGCGCCCGGGGGTTCGAGCAGTACTTC CASARGFEQYF TRBJ2-7 NA NA TRBV27
TGTGCCAGCAGACTCTGGAGCGGTTCCTACAATGAGCAGTTCTTC CASRLWSGSYNEQFF TRBJ2-1 NA NA TRBV6-5
TGTGCCAGCAGCCAAGAAAGAGCGGGGGGGAGTAGGGATACGCAGTATTTT CASSQERAGGSRDTQYF TRBJ2-3 NA TRBD2 TRBV3-1/TRBV3-2
TGTGCCAGCAGCGTAGGTGGAGGGAGAGACTATGGCTACACCTTC CASSVGGGRDYGYTF TRBJ1-2 once NA TRBV9
TGTGCCAGCAGCCCGCTGGGACAGGGATTCCAGCCCCAGCATTTT CASSPLGQGFQPQHF TRBJ1-5 few TRBD1 TRBV7-9
TGTGCCAGTATTCGTGGGTCAGGCCTAACCTATGGCTACACCTTC CASIRGSGLTYGYTF TRBJ1-2 few NA TRBV19
TGTGCCAGCAGCCAGACCACCTTCTGGGGGCCGGATGAGGACACTGAAGCTTTCTTT CASSQTTFWGPDEDTEAFF TRBJ1-1 NA NA TRBV11-2
TGTGCCACCAGTGCTTCTCGACAGGGGACTTCGGGGACCCAGTACTTC CATSASRQGTSGTQYF TRBJ2-5 NA TRBD1 TRBV24-1
TGTGCCAGCAGCTTAATGGGGGCTGATACGCAGTATTTT CASSLMGADTQYF TRBJ2-3 few NA TRBV5-4
TGTGCCACCAGTGATGCGAAAACAGGTTATGGGCAGCCCCAGCATTTT CATSDAKTGYGQPQHF TRBJ1-5 few NA TRBV24-1
TGTGCCAGCAGATACACTAGCGGACACAATGAGCAGTTCTTC CASRYTSGHNEQFF TRBJ2-1 NA TRBD2 TRBV28
TGTGCCAGCAGTACATCAGGGGTGAACACTGAAGCTTTCTTT CASSTSGVNTEAFF TRBJ1-1 NA NA TRBV6-5
TGTGCCAGCAGTCCTAAGAGTAGAGATACGCAGTATTTT CASSPKSRDTQYF TRBJ2-3 NA NA TRBV27
TGTGCCAGCAGTGAACGTGGGGGACAGGGAACCTACAATGAGCAGTTCTTC CASSERGGQGTYNEQFF TRBJ2-1 NA TRBD1 TRBV2
TGCGCCAGCAGCCTAGACAGGGGAGACGAAAAACTGTTTTTT CASSLDRGDEKLFF TRBJ1-4 NA TRBD1 TRBV5-1
TGTGCCAGCAGTTTTCTAGTTGCAGGGGGTAACTATGGCTACACCTTC CASSFLVAGGNYGYTF TRBJ1-2 once TRBD1 TRBV27